The sequence of this T cell receptor (beta chain) was determined in a study of T cells after yellow fever vaccination. As TCR cDNA was made by 5'RACE template switching, a universal primer site and UMIs were added. TCRdb itself ran the 5' RACE reads through MiXCR, one entry per CDR3 protein. The sample includes under 150,000 distinct CDR3 sequences, about 7.7% of them seen just once. Many counts were recorded for this clonotype. The antigen remains unidentified. Whole-study findings and limits: A small proportion of clonotypes was detected in both the CD4 and CD8 compartments. Compared with primary, the secondary response was weaker and peaked at day 5, not 15. Subsequent to the booster, the majority of primary-vaccination clones reappeared (around 97% CD4, approximately 90% CD8).

The V end was cut by 8 bases, the J end by 0 bases, with 15 bases between. Germline V gene lookup returns CDR1 LNHDA and CDR2 SQIVND (reference sequence). There are 15 residues in the CDR3. The clonotype originates from a young man who received the YFV17D yellow fever vaccine. The input for sequencing was CD4+ T cells sorted from PBMCs, taken 5 days after the yellow fever booster vaccination. The rearrangement links TRBV19 to TRBJ2-3; TRBD2 might be the D (6 bases). The DNA for the CDR3 is TGTGCCAGTCGAAGGGGACTCACTAGCACAGATACGCAGTATTTT. Its translation: CASRRGLTSTDTQYF. Supplemented by reference TRBV19 and TRBJ2-3, the full variable domain reads DGGITQSPKYLFRKEGQNVTLSCEQNLNHDAMYWYRQDPGQGLRLIYYSQIVNDFQKGDIAEGYSVSREKKESFPLTVTSAQKNPTAFYLCASRRGLTSTDTQYFGPGTRLTVL.